A selection of T cell receptor beta chains follows, all from one sample in a study of blood T cell repertoires in COVID-19. Generated by immunoSEQ multiplex PCR, the TCRdb table keeps only in-frame clones and is missing some. The table shows about 180,000 clones, with 80% to 90% occurring only once. Sequenced sample: peripheral blood. These receptors were taken from a man in his fifties or sixties with active or convalescent COVID-19. The CDR3 runs from the conserved cysteine through the conserved F or W. The order of the fields is V gene, clone size, J gene, D gene, CDR3 DNA, CDR3 protein. A D gene is named only where the DNA matches it firmly. For some rows the clone size is stated as once, few or many, or as a class when expanded; others skip it.

>TRBV27|NA|TRBJ1-1|TRBD1
TGTGCCAGCAGTTCGGGACAGGGCCTTTGGAACACTGAAGCTTTCTTT
CASSSGQGLWNTEAFF
>TRBV7-3|NA|TRBJ1-1|NA
TGTGCCAGCAGCTTAACGTCAGGTGAACCAATAACTGAAGCTTTCTTT
CASSLTSGEPITEAFF
>TRBV19|NA|TRBJ2-5|TRBD1
TGTGCCACCAGAGACAGGGGGCGTGGGGAGACCCAGTACTTC
CATRDRGRGETQYF
>TRBV7-9|few|TRBJ1-2|NA
TGTGCCAGCAGCCGACAGGCTACTAACTATGGCTACACCTTC
CASSRQATNYGYTF
>TRBV3-1/TRBV3-2|NA|TRBJ2-7|NA
TGTGCCAGCAAACAGGACTACGAGCAGTACTTC
CASKQDYEQYF
>TRBV3-1/TRBV3-2|NA|TRBJ1-3|NA
TGTGCCAGCAGCCAAATAGTTGGACACCGCTCTGGAAACACCATATATTTT
CASSQIVGHRSGNTIYF
>TRBV27|NA|TRBJ2-1|TRBD2
TGTGCCAGCAGTTTATCCCCTGGACTAGCTCTTGGCGATGAGCAGTTCTTC
CASSLSPGLALGDEQFF
>TRBV6-4|once|TRBJ2-3|NA
TGTGCCAGCAGTGAAAACTCGGGCACAGATACGCAGTATTTT
CASSENSGTDTQYF
>TRBV20-1|NA|TRBJ2-7|NA
TGCAGTGCAGCGGCGGGGTACGAGCAGTACTTC
CSAAAGYEQYF
>TRBV11-1|NA|TRBJ2-3|TRBD2
TGTGCCAGCAGGCCGACTAGCGGGAGGGCAGATACGCAGTATTTT
CASRPTSGRADTQYF
>TRBV27|NA|TRBJ1-6|TRBD1
TGTGCCAGCAGTTCCCCCGGGACAGGCTATAATTCACCCCTCCACTTT
CASSSPGTGYNSPLHF
>TRBV5-6|NA|TRBJ2-7|TRBD1
TGTGCCAGCAGCTTGGAGGGACAGGGTTATTCCTACGAGCAGTACTTC
CASSLEGQGYSYEQYF
>TRBV20-1|NA|TRBJ2-1|TRBD1
TGCAGTGCTAGTGACAGGGGTCCAAACAATGAGCAGTTCTTC
CSASDRGPNNEQFF
>TRBV5-1|NA|TRBJ1-2|NA
TGCGCCAGCAGTGATGGGGGAGGAGGCTACACCTTC
CASSDGGGGYTF
>TRBV3-1/TRBV3-2|NA|TRBJ2-2|NA
TGTGCCAGCCGGCTAGGGGCCGGGGAGCTGTTTTTT
CASRLGAGELFF
>TRBV19|NA|TRBJ2-7|TRBD2
TGTGCCAGTACCGCGGGAGCTGGTTACGAGCAGTACTTC
CASTAGAGYEQYF
>TRBV3-1/TRBV3-2|once|TRBJ1-1|TRBD1
TGTGCCAGCACCCAGGGGGGGAGACAAATTGAAGCTTTCTTT
CASTQGGRQIEAFF
>TRBV19|NA|TRBJ1-1|NA
TGTGCCAGTAGTATAGGCCGAGGGCACCCTGAAGCTTTCTTT
CASSIGRGHPEAFF
>TRBV5-6|NA|TRBJ2-7|TRBD1
TGTGCCAGCAGCGTTGGACAGGGAAGGTACGAGCAGTACTTC
CASSVGQGRYEQYF
>TRBV12-3/TRBV12-4|few|TRBJ1-2|TRBD1
TGTGCCAGCAGTCCCATCTACAGGGGGGGCTACACCTTC
CASSPIYRGGYTF
>TRBV9|NA|TRBJ2-7|NA
TGTGCCAGCAGCGTAATGGAGTCGGGAAGGCAGTACTTC
CASSVMESGRQYF
>TRBV7-3|NA|TRBJ2-7|TRBD1
TGTGCCAGCAGCTTATTGGGACAGGGCTCCTACGAGCAGTACTTC
CASSLLGQGSYEQYF
>TRBV29-1|NA|TRBJ2-7|TRBD1
TGCAGCGTGGGAAAGGGACAGGGGGCGCGTGAGCAGTACTTC
CSVGKGQGAREQYF
>TRBV5-5|NA|TRBJ1-5|NA
TGTGCCAGCAGCTTCCAGGGGAGCAATCAGCCCCAGCATTTT
CASSFQGSNQPQHF
>TRBV4-2|NA|TRBJ1-3|NA
TGTGCCAGCAGCCAAGACAGTTCTGGAAACACCATATATTTT
CASSQDSSGNTIYF
>TRBV5-1|NA|TRBJ2-1|NA
TGCGCCAGCAGCTCGGGAGCGGAATACAATGAGCAGTTCTTC
CASSSGAEYNEQFF
>TRBV7-3|NA|TRBJ2-7|TRBD2
TGTGCCAGCAGCTTAACGGGGACTAGCGGGGGCTACGAGCAGTACTTC
CASSLTGTSGGYEQYF
>TRBV5-4|NA|TRBJ2-2|TRBD2
TGTGCCAGCAGCTCGGGACTAGCGGGCACCGGGGAGCTGTTTTTT
CASSSGLAGTGELFF
>TRBV30|NA|TRBJ1-4|NA
TGTGCCTGGAGTGTAATCGGTGAAAAACTGTTTTTT
CAWSVIGEKLFF
>TRBV29-1|NA|TRBJ1-1|TRBD1
TGCAGCGTTGTGAGGGGGCTGAACACTGAAGCTTTCTTT
CSVVRGLNTEAFF
>TRBV6-5|NA|TRBJ1-6|NA
TGTGCCAGCAGTTACTCAGAGCCCTATAATTCACCCCTCCACTTT
CASSYSEPYNSPLHF
>TRBV29-1|NA|TRBJ1-5|NA
TGCAGCGTTTACAGGGCTTGCAATCAGCCCCAGCATTTT
CSVYRACNQPQHF
>TRBV4-2|NA|TRBJ1-3|NA
TGTGCCAGCAGCCTAACGGACAGCCCTGGCAACACCATATATTTT
CASSLTDSPGNTIYF
>TRBV7-9|NA|TRBJ2-5|TRBD1
TGTGCCAGCAGCCCGGGACAGGGTGACCAGTACTTC
CASSPGQGDQYF
>TRBV3-1/TRBV3-2|NA|TRBJ1-3|NA
TGTGCCAGCAGCCAATCGTTAGTACTCGGAAACACCATATATTTT
CASSQSLVLGNTIYF
>TRBV12-3/TRBV12-4|NA|TRBJ1-2|NA
TGTGCCAGCAGTTTTTTAGGGGGAAATGGCTACACCTTC
CASSFLGGNGYTF
>TRBV19|NA|TRBJ1-1|NA
TGTGCCAGTCATGATACCGGTTATGAAGCTTTCTTT
CASHDTGYEAFF
>TRBV5-1|NA|TRBJ2-1|NA
TGCGCCAGCAGACTGAATCACGATGAGCAGTTCTTC
CASRLNHDEQFF
>TRBV18|NA|TRBJ2-5|TRBD1
TGTGCCAGCTCACCCCCGGGACAGGGTTTGGAGACCCAGTACTTC
CASSPPGQGLETQYF
>TRBV5-6|NA|TRBJ2-3|TRBD1
TGTGCCAGCAGCTTGGGACAGGGGGTGGGAGATACGCAGTATTTT
CASSLGQGVGDTQYF
>TRBV7-7|few|TRBJ2-1|TRBD2
TGTGCCAGCAGCCCGACTAGCGGGGGGGATAATGAGCAGTTCTTC
CASSPTSGGDNEQFF
>TRBV11-2|NA|TRBJ1-1|TRBD1
TGTGCCAGCAGCTTACGGACAGGAGCAACTGAAGCTTTCTTT
CASSLRTGATEAFF
>TRBV7-2|NA|TRBJ1-2|NA
TGTGCCAGCAACTCCTATGGGGGACTACGAGTTGGCTACACCTTC
CASNSYGGLRVGYTF
>TRBV25-1|NA|TRBJ2-1|TRBD1
TGTGCCAGCAGTCCCCCTACCGGACAGGGGTCCTACAATGAGCAGTTCTTC
CASSPPTGQGSYNEQFF
>TRBV5-5|NA|TRBJ1-4|NA
TGTGCCAGCAGCTTTCAAGGGGGGGCTGACGAAAAACTGTTTTTT
CASSFQGGADEKLFF